One TCR beta chain is described in this entry. Its cognate antigen is unknown. Cyclophosphamide on days +3 and +4 followed busulfan-fludarabine conditioning and a marrow graft. This sample is part of a study of T cells after posttransplantation cyclophosphamide. Trimming removed 0 bases from V and 4 bases from J, with 4 bases in between. The CDR3 is 13 amino acids. Germline lookup yields CDR1 SGDLS and CDR2 YYNGEE. Here immunoSEQ multiplex PCR was the method, and the copy in TCRdb shows in-frame clones only, minus some. The top ten clones hold about 7.6% of a sample with around 37,000 clones, 78% of them seen once. Study-wide findings and caveats: Later post-transplant blood repertoires were often dominated by donor CD8+ memory clones. Tissue-infiltrating T cells from skin or gut overlapped little with blood T cells. Recipient CMV seropositivity and CMV reactivation strongly tracked TRB clonality.

The rearrangement joins TRBV9 to TRBJ2-2; D is unclear. The receptor comes from a female patient in her 40s who received an allogeneic stem cell transplant from a related donor, was CMV-positive, and had no GVHD. Some T cells may be provided by the graft donor. Sequencing used CD4+ T cells sorted from blood, obtained about 1,900 days after a stem cell transplant with posttransplant cyclophosphamide. CDR3 sequence: CASSVDGTGELFF. CDR3 sequence (DNA): TGTGCCAGCAGCGTAGACGGCACCGGGGAGCTGTTTTTT. Full variable domain (outside the CDR3, taken from reference TRBV9 and TRBJ2-2): DSGVTQTPKHLITATGQRVTLRCSPRSGDLSVYWYQQSLDQGLQFLIQYYNGEERAKGNILERFSAQQFPDLHSELNLSSLELGDSALYFCASSVDGTGELFFGEGSRLTVL.